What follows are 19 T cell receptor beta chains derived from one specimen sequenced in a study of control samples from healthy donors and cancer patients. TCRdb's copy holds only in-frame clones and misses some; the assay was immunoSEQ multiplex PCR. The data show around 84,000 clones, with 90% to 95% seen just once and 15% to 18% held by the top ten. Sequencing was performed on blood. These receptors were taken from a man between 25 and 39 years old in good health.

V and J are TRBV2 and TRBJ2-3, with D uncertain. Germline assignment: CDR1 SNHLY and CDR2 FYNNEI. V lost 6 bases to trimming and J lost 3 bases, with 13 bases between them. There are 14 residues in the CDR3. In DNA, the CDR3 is TGTGCCAGCAGCGTTGGGCTGGGGACAGATACGCAGTATTTT. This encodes CASSVGLGTDTQYF.

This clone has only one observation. The CDR3 nucleotides are TGCGCCAGCAGCTTGGAGGCCGGTTTGGCCGGGGAGCTGTTTTTT. Amino acids: CASSLEAGLAGELFF. The chain recombines TRBV5-1 with TRBJ2-2; D not certain. The CDR3 loop spans 15 amino acids. V was shortened by 0 bases and J by 6 bases, with 12 bases between the two germline ends. Germline V gene lookup returns CDR1 SGHRS and CDR2 YFSETQ.

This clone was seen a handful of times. This chain's CDR3 is CASSRTGGDTGELFF. DNA for the CDR3: TGCGCCAGCAGCAGGACAGGGGGCGACACCGGGGAGCTGTTTTTT. V is TRBV5-1 and J is TRBJ2-2; TRBD1 agrees at 11 bases. Looked up from germline, CDR1 is SGHRS and CDR2 is YFSETQ. V lost 4 bases to trimming and J lost 3 bases; unmatched junction nucleotides: 2. There are 15 residues in the CDR3.

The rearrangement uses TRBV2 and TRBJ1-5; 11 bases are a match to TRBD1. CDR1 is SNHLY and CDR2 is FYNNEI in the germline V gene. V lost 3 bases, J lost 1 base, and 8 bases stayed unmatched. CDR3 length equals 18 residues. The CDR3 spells CASSELGTGGLSNQPQHF. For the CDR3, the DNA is TGTGCCAGCAGTGAGCTCGGGACAGGGGGTCTAAGCAATCAGCCCCAGCATTTT.

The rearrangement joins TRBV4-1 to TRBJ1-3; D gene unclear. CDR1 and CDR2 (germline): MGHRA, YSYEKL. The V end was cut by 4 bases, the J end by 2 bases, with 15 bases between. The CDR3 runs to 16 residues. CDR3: CASSLKAGGTGNTIYF. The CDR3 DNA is TGCGCCAGCAGCCTAAAGGCGGGAGGGACTGGAAACACCATATATTTT.

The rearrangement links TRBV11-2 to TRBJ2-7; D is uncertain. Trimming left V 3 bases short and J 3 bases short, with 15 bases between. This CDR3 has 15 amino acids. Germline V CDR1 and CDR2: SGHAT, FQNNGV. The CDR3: CASSFRADRYYEQYF. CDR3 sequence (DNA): TGTGCCAGCAGCTTCCGGGCAGACCGGTACTACGAGCAGTACTTC.

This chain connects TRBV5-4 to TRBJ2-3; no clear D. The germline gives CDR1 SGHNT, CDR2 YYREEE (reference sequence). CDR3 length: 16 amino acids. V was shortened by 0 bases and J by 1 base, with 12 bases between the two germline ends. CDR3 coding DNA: TGTGCCAGCAGCTTGGTAGATCTTCCCCGCACAGATACGCAGTATTTT. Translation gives CASSLVDLPRTDTQYF.

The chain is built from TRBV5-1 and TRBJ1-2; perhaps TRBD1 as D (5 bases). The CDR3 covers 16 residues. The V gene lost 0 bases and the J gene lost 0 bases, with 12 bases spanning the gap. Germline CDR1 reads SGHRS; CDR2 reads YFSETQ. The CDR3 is CASSLGQTYTNYGYTF. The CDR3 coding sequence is TGCGCCAGCAGCTTGGGACAGACCTATACTAACTATGGCTACACCTTC.

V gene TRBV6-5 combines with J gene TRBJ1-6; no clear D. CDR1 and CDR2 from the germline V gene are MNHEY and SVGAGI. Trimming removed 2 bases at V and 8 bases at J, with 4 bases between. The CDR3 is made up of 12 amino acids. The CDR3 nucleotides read TGTGCCAGCAGTTACGGGGATTCACCCCTCCACTTT. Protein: CASSYGDSPLHF.

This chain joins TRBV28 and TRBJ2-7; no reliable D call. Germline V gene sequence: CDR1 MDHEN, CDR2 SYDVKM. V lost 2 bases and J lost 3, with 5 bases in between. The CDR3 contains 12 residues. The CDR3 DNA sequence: TGTGCCAGCAGTTTAACCATCTACGAGCAGTACTTC. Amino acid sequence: CASSLTIYEQYF.

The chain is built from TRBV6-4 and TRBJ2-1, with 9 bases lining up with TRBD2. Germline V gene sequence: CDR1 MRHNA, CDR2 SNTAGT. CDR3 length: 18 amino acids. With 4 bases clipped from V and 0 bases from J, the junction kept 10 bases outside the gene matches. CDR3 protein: CASSAASGAYGSYNEQFF. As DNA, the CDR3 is TGTGCCAGCAGTGCGGCTAGCGGGGCCTACGGCTCCTACAATGAGCAGTTCTTC.

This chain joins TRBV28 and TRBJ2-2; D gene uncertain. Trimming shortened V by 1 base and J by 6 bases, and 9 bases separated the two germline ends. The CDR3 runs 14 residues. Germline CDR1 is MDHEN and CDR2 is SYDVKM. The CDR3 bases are TGTGCCAGCAGTTTATCCTGGCCATCCGGGGAGCTGTTTTTT. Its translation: CASSLSWPSGELFF.

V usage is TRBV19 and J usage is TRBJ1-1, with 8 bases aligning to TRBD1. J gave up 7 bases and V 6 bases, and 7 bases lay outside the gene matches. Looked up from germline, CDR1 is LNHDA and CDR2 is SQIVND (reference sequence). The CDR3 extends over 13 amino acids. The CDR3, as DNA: TGTGCCAGTAGCCCACAGGGGGTTCTTGAAGCTTTCTTT. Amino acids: CASSPQGVLEAFF.

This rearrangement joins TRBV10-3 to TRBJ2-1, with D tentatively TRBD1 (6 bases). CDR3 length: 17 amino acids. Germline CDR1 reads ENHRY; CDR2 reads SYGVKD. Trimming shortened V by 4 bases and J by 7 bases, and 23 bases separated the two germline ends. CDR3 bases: TGTGCCATCAGTGTAGGGCCAAGGGGGAATCCAGGGAATGAGCAGTTCTTC. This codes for CAISVGPRGNPGNEQFF.

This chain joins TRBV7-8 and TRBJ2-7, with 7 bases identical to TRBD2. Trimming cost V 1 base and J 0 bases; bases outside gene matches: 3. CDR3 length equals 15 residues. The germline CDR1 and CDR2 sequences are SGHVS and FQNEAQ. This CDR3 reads CASSLVGGSSYEQYF. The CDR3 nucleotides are TGTGCCAGCAGCTTAGTCGGCGGGAGCTCCTACGAGCAGTACTTC.

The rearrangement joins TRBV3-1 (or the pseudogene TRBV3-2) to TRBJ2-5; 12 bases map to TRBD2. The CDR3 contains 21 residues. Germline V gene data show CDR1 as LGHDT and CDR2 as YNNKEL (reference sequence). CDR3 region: CVLASRTSGDLCVRTKETQYF. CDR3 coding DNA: TGTGTCCTAGCTTCCCGGACTAGCGGGGATCTATGCGTAAGAACAAAAGAGACCCAGTACTTC.

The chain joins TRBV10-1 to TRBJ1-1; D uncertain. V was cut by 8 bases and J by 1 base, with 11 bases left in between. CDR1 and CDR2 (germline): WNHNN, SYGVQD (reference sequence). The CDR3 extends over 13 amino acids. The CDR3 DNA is TGCGCCAGCCAAAAGGACCCGAACACTGAAGCTTTCTTT. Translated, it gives CASQKDPNTEAFF.

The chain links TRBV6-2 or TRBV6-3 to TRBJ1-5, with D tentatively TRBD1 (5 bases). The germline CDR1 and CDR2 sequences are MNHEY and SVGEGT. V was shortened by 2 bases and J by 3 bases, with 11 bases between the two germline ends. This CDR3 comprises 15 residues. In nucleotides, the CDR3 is TGTGCCAGCAGTTACGACAGTGCAATCAATCAGCCCCAGCATTTT. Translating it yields CASSYDSAINQPQHF.

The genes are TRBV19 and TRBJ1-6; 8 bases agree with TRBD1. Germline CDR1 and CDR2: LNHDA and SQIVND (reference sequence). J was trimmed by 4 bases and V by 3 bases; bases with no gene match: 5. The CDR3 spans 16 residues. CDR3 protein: CASSIQGATYNSPLHF. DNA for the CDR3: TGTGCCAGTAGTATTCAGGGGGCGACTTATAATTCACCCCTCCACTTT.